This T cell receptor beta chain was identified during a study of CD8 T cells in ankylosing spondylitis. General study findings and limits: A motif in TCR beta, a set of under ten highly homologous variants, appeared characteristic of ankylosing spondylitis blood.

V shed 1 base and J shed 5 bases, with 12 bases lying between them. Germline V gene lookup returns CDR1 LGHNA and CDR2 YSLEER. This CDR3 contains 14 residues. TCRdb reprocessed the 5' RACE reads via MiXCR and lists one record per CDR3 protein. The sample lists around 330,000 distinct CDR3 sequences, approximately 10% occurring once. This clonotype was counted at least ten times. The antigen is not known. The chain has TRBV4-3 and TRBJ2-7; D is unresolved. Input material: blood, either unsorted or a sorted T cell fraction (not recorded which). This receptor was identified in a female donor with ankylosing spondylitis or in good health (not recorded which). In DNA, the CDR3 is TGCGCCAGCAGCCAAGTTCTGGGCTGGAACGAGCAGTACTTC. Residues: CASSQVLGWNEQYF.